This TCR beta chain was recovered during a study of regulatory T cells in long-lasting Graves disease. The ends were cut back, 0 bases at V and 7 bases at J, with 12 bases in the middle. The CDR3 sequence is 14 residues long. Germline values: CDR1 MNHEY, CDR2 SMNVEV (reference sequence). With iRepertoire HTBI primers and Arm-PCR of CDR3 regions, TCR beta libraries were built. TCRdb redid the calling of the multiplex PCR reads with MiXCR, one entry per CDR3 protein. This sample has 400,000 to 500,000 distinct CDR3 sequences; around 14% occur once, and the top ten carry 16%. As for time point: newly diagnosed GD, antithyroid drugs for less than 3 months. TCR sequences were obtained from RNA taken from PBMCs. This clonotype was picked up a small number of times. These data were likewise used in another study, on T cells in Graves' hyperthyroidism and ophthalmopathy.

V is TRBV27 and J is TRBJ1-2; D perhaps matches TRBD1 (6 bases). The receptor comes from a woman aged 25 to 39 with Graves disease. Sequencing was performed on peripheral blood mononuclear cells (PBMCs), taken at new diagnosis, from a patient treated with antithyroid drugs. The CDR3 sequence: CASSLSGGTSGYTF. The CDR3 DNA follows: TGTGCCAGCAGTTTATCAGGGGGAACCTCTGGCTACACCTTC.